These 32 T cell receptor beta chains came from one sample sequenced in a study of shared T cell receptors in the human thymus. Some clones are missing from TCRdb's copy, which holds only in-frame ones; the method was immunoSEQ multiplex PCR. The table shows some 640,000 clones, with 70% to 90% occurring only once. The sample also formed part of further work on human thymus T cells.

The sample taken for sequencing was thymocytes. The source is a boy under two years old with a congenital heart defect.

The chain combines TRBV28 with TRBJ1-1, with 9 bases that match TRBD1. Germline V gene lookup returns CDR1 MDHEN and CDR2 SYDVKM. V was clipped by 6 bases and J by 5 bases; unmatched bases: 10. The CDR3 sequence is 15 residues long. The CDR3 DNA sequence: TGTGCCAGCAGGAAACCGGGACAGGGTTATACTGAAGCTTTCTTT. Translated, it gives CASRKPGQGYTEAFF.

CDR3 coding DNA: TGTGCCAGCAGCTATGAGCGGGAGCGACCCTACGAGCAGTACTTC. Its protein is CASSYERERPYEQYF. This chain joins TRBV6-1 and TRBJ2-7; 8 bases align to TRBD2. The CDR3 loop spans 15 amino acids. V shed 6 bases, J shed 2 bases, and the junction held 9 bases outside the gene matches. Germline CDR1 reads MNHNS; CDR2 reads SASEGT.

This clone was seen only a few times. The rearrangement joins TRBV10-3 to TRBJ2-7, with TRBD1 matching over 8 bases. V was pared by 6 bases and J by 5 bases, with 9 bases of the junction left unmatched. CDR1 and CDR2 (germline): ENHRY, SYGVKD. The CDR3 totals 14 residues. The CDR3 DNA reads as TGTGCCATCAGACAAGGACAGGGTAGGGACGAGCAGTACTTC. Translated: CAIRQGQGRDEQYF.

CDR3: CASTGLAGGTDTQYF. CDR3 coding DNA: TGTGCCAGCACCGGACTAGCGGGGGGGACAGATACGCAGTATTTT. V is TRBV2 and J is TRBJ2-3; 15 positions agree with TRBD2. This CDR3 is built from 15 residues. J gave up 3 bases and V 7 bases, and 2 bases lay outside the gene matches. Germline CDR1 reads SNHLY; CDR2 reads FYNNEI.

The chain joins TRBV29-1 to TRBJ2-7; 10 nucleotides match TRBD2. This CDR3 region has 13 residues. The trim removed 4 bases at V and 4 bases at J, leaving 4 bases unmatched. Germline loops: CDR1 SQVTM, CDR2 ANQGSEA. CDR3 residues: CSVASGSRYEQYF. The CDR3 bases are TGCAGCGTTGCTAGCGGGAGTAGGTACGAGCAGTACTTC.

The V call is TRBV27, the J call TRBJ1-5, with TRBD1 matching over 10 bases. V lost 6 bases and J lost 5; bases outside the gene matches: 7. Germline lookup yields CDR1 MNHEY and CDR2 SMNVEV (reference sequence). This CDR3 has 15 amino acids. Written as DNA, the CDR3 is TGTGCCAGCAGGGCAGGGACAGGGGTCCATCAGCCCCAGCATTTT. Its protein is CASRAGTGVHQPQHF.

The chain has TRBV5-6 and TRBJ2-5; no clear D. Germline CDR1 reads SGHDT; CDR2 reads YYEEEE. This CDR3 has 11 amino acids. V was cut by 4 bases and J by 2 bases, with 3 bases left in between. In DNA, the CDR3 is TGTGCCAGCAGCCGGCAAGAGACCCAGTACTTC. This translates into CASSRQETQYF.

As for this clone: The junction does not match germline at one end; this may be a read error. Other DNA sequences of this sample code for an identical CDR3. The rearrangement uses TRBV4-1 and TRBJ1-6; TRBD1 might be the D (6 bases). Germline CDR1 reads MGHRA; CDR2 reads YSYEKL. CDR3 size: 15 residues. The CDR3 nucleotides are TGCGCCAGCAGGCTACTGGACAGCAATAATTCCCCCCTCCACTTT. It is translated as CASRLLDSNNSPLHF.

This chain connects TRBV14 to TRBJ2-7; D unclear. V lost 3 bases and J lost 0, with 6 bases in between. This CDR3 comprises 13 residues. Germline V CDR1 and CDR2: SGHDN, FVKESK. CDR3 amino acids: CASSHGYSYEQYF. As DNA, the CDR3 is TGTGCCAGCAGCCACGGGTACTCCTACGAGCAGTACTTC.

The chain carries TRBV11-1 and TRBJ2-1; D not resolved. V lost 0 bases and J lost 8, with 14 bases in between. This CDR3 region has 15 residues. CDR1 and CDR2 from the germline V gene are SGHAT and FQDESV (reference sequence). The CDR3 nucleotides are TGTGCCAGCAGCTTAGCGTACGGCAGCGTATATGAGCAGTTCTTC. Its protein is CASSLAYGSVYEQFF.

V usage is TRBV14 and J usage is TRBJ2-1, with 8 bases identical to TRBD2. The CDR3 contains 18 residues. Trimming took 0 bases from V and 8 from J; bases not matched to a gene: 15. Germline CDR1 is SGHDN and CDR2 is FVKESK. The CDR3 coding sequence is TGTGCCAGCAGCCAAGAAGGTTATGCGGCGGGAGGAATTGATGAGCAGTTCTTC. As protein: CASSQEGYAAGGIDEQFF.

CDR3 loop: CASSIGGGDEQFF. The CDR3 region has the DNA TGTGCCAGTAGTATAGGAGGAGGCGATGAGCAGTTCTTC. The chain recombines TRBV19 with TRBJ2-1; weak D call: TRBD2 (5 bases). The germline V gene has CDR1 LNHDA and CDR2 SQIVND (reference sequence). Trimming removed 1 base from V and 8 bases from J, with 9 bases in between. The CDR3 extends over 13 amino acids.

The rearrangement uses TRBV9 and TRBJ1-6, with 11 bases lining up with TRBD1. V was clipped by 0 bases and J by 7 bases; unmatched bases: 12. CDR3 length: 19 residues. From germline, CDR1 is SGDLS and CDR2 YYNGEE. The CDR3 loop is CASSVVGDRGKGENSPLHF. The CDR3 region has the DNA TGTGCCAGCAGCGTAGTGGGGGACAGGGGGAAAGGAGAGAATTCACCCCTCCACTTT.

This sequence joins TRBV6-1 and TRBJ1-3; D remains unclear. Germline values: CDR1 MNHNS, CDR2 SASEGT. The V end lost 6 bases, the J end lost 4 bases, and 16 bases lay between the germline ends. The CDR3 runs 15 residues. DNA of the CDR3: TGTGCCAGCAGAACAGTCGAACCTTTAGGAAACACCATATATTTT. Its translation is CASRTVEPLGNTIYF.

The chain couples TRBV28 to TRBJ2-3; TRBD2 is a possible D gene (6 bases). The CDR3 runs 16 residues. Germline V lookup: CDR1 MDHEN, CDR2 SYDVKM. V was cut by 3 bases and J by 2 bases, with 15 bases left in between. The CDR3 DNA reads TGTGCCAGCAGTTTTTATGACCTAGCGAACACAGATACGCAGTATTTT. Protein product: CASSFYDLANTDTQYF.

This clone was recorded once. This chain joins TRBV5-6 and TRBJ2-2; TRBD2 is a possible D gene (5 bases). The CDR3 runs to 14 residues. Germline assignment: CDR1 SGHDT and CDR2 YYEEEE. V was trimmed by 2 bases and J by 7 bases, leaving 12 bases between them. This CDR3 reads CASSFRGLSGELFF. The CDR3 bases are TGTGCCAGCAGCTTCCGCGGACTGAGCGGGGAGCTGTTTTTT.

This clone was observed a few times. The junction departs from germline at one end; a sequencing error may be responsible. The genes are TRBV5-1 and TRBJ1-1, with 11 positions matching TRBD1. The germline V gene has CDR1 SGHRS and CDR2 YFSETQ. The CDR3 has 14 residues. The CDR3 nucleotides read TGCGCCAGCAGCTTGGGGACAGGGGGCGAGATCCCGGTTTTT. It yields the protein CASSLGTGGEIPVF. Full variable domain (remainder filled in from reference TRBV5-1 and TRBJ1-1): KAGVTQTPRYLIKTRGQQVTLSCSPISGHRSVSWYQQTPGQGLQFLFEYFSETQRNKGNFPGRFSGRQFSNSRSEMNVSTLELGDSALYLCASSLGTGGEIPVFGQGTRLTVV.

This chain links TRBV5-1 with TRBJ2-7; D perhaps matches TRBD1 (5 bases). The germline gives CDR1 SGHRS, CDR2 YFSETQ. This CDR3 comprises 14 residues. V was pared by 3 bases and J by 2 bases, with 12 bases between. CDR3 sequence: CASSWGGSTYEQYF. CDR3 sequence (DNA): TGCGCCAGCAGCTGGGGCGGCAGTACCTACGAGCAGTACTTC. The whole variable domain, remainder taken from reference TRBV5-1 and TRBJ2-7, is KAGVTQTPRYLIKTRGQQVTLSCSPISGHRSVSWYQQTPGQGLQFLFEYFSETQRNKGNFPGRFSGRQFSNSRSEMNVSTLELGDSALYLCASSWGGSTYEQYFGPGTRLTVT.

In this sample, this clone turned up a few times. The CDR3 loop is CASSRRTSGVQETQYF. CDR3 nucleotide sequence: TGTGCCAGCAGCCGACGGACTAGCGGGGTCCAAGAGACCCAGTACTTC. This chain joins TRBV28 and TRBJ2-5, with TRBD2 matching over 12 bases. The CDR3 contains 16 residues. The junction had 6 bases not matched to a gene; V was cut back by 6 bases and J by 1 base. Germline-derived CDR1 and CDR2 are MDHEN and SYDVKM.

This chain connects TRBV6-5 to TRBJ2-2, with D perhaps matching TRBD2 (7 bases). Germline assignment: CDR1 MNHEY and CDR2 SVGAGI. CDR3 length: 15 residues. Trimming shortened V by 5 bases and J by 5 bases, and 15 bases separated the two germline ends. The CDR3 DNA sequence: TGTGCCAGCAGTAAGGGGGGGGCCATGACCGGGGAGCTGTTTTTT. Its translation is CASSKGGAMTGELFF.

The chain links TRBV5-6 to TRBJ2-1, with TRBD2 matching 10 bases. The CDR3 is 15 residues long. The germline CDR1 and CDR2 sequences are SGHDT and YYEEEE. V was clipped by 2 bases and J by 5 bases; unmatched bases: 4. CDR3 in amino acids: CASSLLAGLHNEQFF. As DNA, the CDR3 is TGTGCCAGCAGCTTACTAGCGGGGCTACACAATGAGCAGTTCTTC.

V usage is TRBV5-6 and J usage is TRBJ2-7, with 9 positions matching TRBD2. The CDR3 has 17 residues. V shed 1 base, J shed 1 base, and the junction held 9 bases outside the gene matches. Per germline, CDR1 SGHDT and CDR2 YYEEEE. CDR3 residues: CASSLSPSGIVSYEQYF. The CDR3 DNA reads TGTGCCAGCAGCTTGTCTCCTAGCGGGATTGTGTCCTACGAGCAGTACTTC.

This chain connects TRBV30 to TRBJ2-1, with 14 bases that match TRBD2. CDR1 GTSNPN and CDR2 SVGIG come from the germline V gene (reference sequence). J gave up 9 bases and V 3 bases, and 16 bases lay outside the gene matches. This CDR3 has 18 residues. CDR3 nucleotides: TGTGCCTGGAGAGGGGGGACCGGGACTAGCGGGAGAACTGGTGAGCAGTTCTTC. It specifies CAWRGGTGTSGRTGEQFF.

The chain couples TRBV19 to TRBJ1-1; unclear D gene. The CDR3 consists of 14 residues. V lost 3 bases, J lost 5 bases, and 13 bases lay in between. The V gene's germline CDR1 is LNHDA and CDR2 SQIVND (reference sequence). Written as DNA, the CDR3 is TGTGCCAGTAGTATTAGGTTCGGGTGGACTGAAGCTTTCTTT. Protein sequence: CASSIRFGWTEAFF. Based on the CDR3 plus reference TRBV19 and TRBJ1-1, the full variable domain is DGGITQSPKYLFRKEGQNVTLSCEQNLNHDAMYWYRQDPGQGLRLIYYSQIVNDFQKGDIAEGYSVSREKKESFPLTVTSAQKNPTAFYLCASSIRFGWTEAFFGQGTRLTVV.

The chain combines TRBV6-4 with TRBJ2-3; 13 nucleotides line up with TRBD2. This CDR3 region has 17 residues. V lost 3 bases and J lost 4; bases outside the gene matches: 7. Germline V gene lookup returns CDR1 MRHNA and CDR2 SNTAGT. In DNA form, the CDR3 reads TGTGCCAGCAGTGAGCGGACTAGCGGGGGCCCAGCAGATACGCAGTATTTT. It yields the protein CASSERTSGGPADTQYF.

The chain uses TRBV18 and TRBJ2-1; tentatively, D is TRBD2 (5 bases). The V gene's germline CDR1 is KGHSH and CDR2 LQKENI. The V end was cut by 3 bases, the J end by 6 bases, with 15 bases between. The CDR3 loop spans 15 amino acids. As DNA, the CDR3 is TGTGCCAGCTCACCTCGACTACCACCTTCCAATGAGCAGTTCTTC. It specifies CASSPRLPPSNEQFF.

This rearrangement joins TRBV27 to TRBJ2-1, with a tentative D call TRBD2 (6 bases). Trimming cost V 3 bases and J 8 bases, with 20 bases left between them. CDR1 and CDR2 (germline): MNHEY, SMNVEV (reference sequence). The CDR3 length is 16 residues. The CDR3 is CASSFTSPASPDEQFF. The CDR3 nucleotides read TGTGCCAGCAGTTTCACTAGCCCTGCCTCGCCCGATGAGCAGTTCTTC.

The CDR3 loop is CATSRADRGKDQPQHF. The CDR3, as DNA: TGTGCCACCAGCAGGGCGGACAGGGGGAAGGATCAGCCCCAGCATTTT. The gene calls are TRBV15 and TRBJ1-5, with 10 bases aligning to TRBD1. Trimming at V came to 3 bases and at J to 5 bases, leaving 7 bases not matched to a gene. Germline V lookup: CDR1 LNHNV, CDR2 YYDKDF (reference sequence). The CDR3 covers 16 residues.

V is TRBV28 and J is TRBJ2-5, with TRBD1 as a possible D gene (6 bases). Deletions cut 3 bases from V and 5 bases from J, with 10 bases between. The CDR3 runs to 13 residues. Germline V gene data show CDR1 as MDHEN and CDR2 as SYDVKM. CDR3 sequence: CASSFRGIETQYF. The CDR3 DNA reads TGTGCCAGCAGTTTCAGGGGTATCGAGACCCAGTACTTC.

The V gene is TRBV19, the J gene TRBJ2-7; 10 nucleotides agree with TRBD2. Germline values: CDR1 LNHDA, CDR2 SQIVND (reference sequence). The V segment lost 5 bases and the J segment 6 bases; nucleotides outside the gene matches: 16. The CDR3 has 17 residues. The CDR3 is CASSPVAGGRPSSEQYF. The CDR3 DNA reads as TGTGCCAGTAGTCCGGTAGCGGGAGGCCGTCCATCGTCCGAGCAGTACTTC.

DNA for the CDR3: TGTGCCAGCAGCGCCAATGGGCTAGCGGGAGGGCCTTTGGGCGAGCAGTACTTC. Residues: CASSANGLAGGPLGEQYF. V gene TRBV9 combines with J gene TRBJ2-7; 12 bases agree with TRBD2. J gave up 6 bases and V 3 bases, and 16 bases lay outside the gene matches. This CDR3 spans 18 amino acids. The germline CDR1 and CDR2 sequences are SGDLS and YYNGEE.

The chain is built from TRBV28 and TRBJ2-1; TRBD2 aligns across 12 bases. With V trimmed by 6 bases and J by 3 bases, 15 bases remained unmatched. In germline, CDR1 is MDHEN, CDR2 SYDVKM. This CDR3 is 19 amino acids long. CDR3 in amino acids: CASRRLAGVSTVSYNEQFF. CDR3 nucleotide sequence: TGTGCCAGCAGAAGACTAGCGGGAGTTAGCACTGTAAGCTACAATGAGCAGTTCTTC.